This entry lists 16 T cell receptor beta chains sequenced from one sample in a study of cytomegalovirus exposure and HLA in healthy donors. It was with 60 Vbeta and 13 Jbeta primers that the PCR ran. Method: immunoSEQ multiplex PCR; TCRdb's copy keeps in-frame clones and lacks some. This table holds tens of thousands of clones, roughly four fifths found once. The sequencing input was PBMCs. All receptors come from a man aged 35 to 55 in good health and CMV-seronegative.

The V gene is TRBV28, the J gene TRBJ2-7, with a weak D call TRBD2 (6 bases). Germline assignment: CDR1 MDHEN and CDR2 SYDVKM. The V and J ends lost 8 bases and 1 base respectively, with 18 bases between them. This CDR3 comprises 15 residues. The CDR3 protein is CASGLQAIGSYEQYF. In DNA form, the CDR3 reads TGTGCCAGCGGACTACAGGCGATAGGGTCCTACGAGCAGTACTTC.

The V call is TRBV10-2, the J call TRBJ1-2; D remains unclear. The germline V gene encodes CDR1 WSHSY and CDR2 SAAADI. This CDR3 is 12 amino acids long. Deletions cut 3 bases from V and 1 base from J, with 3 bases between. The CDR3 sequence is CASSDFNYGYTF. In DNA form, the CDR3 reads TGCGCCAGCAGTGACTTTAACTATGGCTACACCTTC.

This clone was found a few times. The V call is TRBV28, the J call TRBJ1-2; 7 positions match TRBD1. This CDR3 is 14 amino acids long. Germline CDR1 MDHEN, CDR2 SYDVKM. The ends lost 10 bases at V and 2 bases at J; junction bases unmatched: 10. The CDR3 sequence: CATMPGGRNYGYTF. Here the CDR3 DNA reads TGTGCCACGATGCCAGGGGGAAGGAACTATGGCTACACCTTC.

The chain combines TRBV29-1 with TRBJ2-7; TRBD2 might be the D (6 bases). V lost 4 bases, J lost 2 bases, and 9 bases lay in between. CDR1 is SQVTM and CDR2 is ANQGSEA in the germline V gene. This CDR3 is built from 12 residues. The DNA of the CDR3 is TGCAGCGTTGTAGCGGACACCTACGAGCAGTACTTC. Amino acids: CSVVADTYEQYF.

The chain uses TRBV18 and TRBJ2-7; 14 positions agree with TRBD2. Trimming took 1 base from V and 9 from J; bases not matched to a gene: 5. The CDR3 is 15 residues long. The germline CDR1 and CDR2 sequences are KGHSH and LQKENI. CDR3 DNA: TGTGCCAGCTCACCACAGACTAGCGGGAGGGCCGGGCAGTACTTC. The encoded protein is CASSPQTSGRAGQYF.

V is TRBV5-1 and J is TRBJ2-1, with 15 bases matching TRBD2. CDR3 size: 18 residues. The germline V gene encodes CDR1 SGHRS and CDR2 YFSETQ. V lost 4 bases, J lost 5 bases, and 10 bases stayed unmatched. The CDR3 nucleotides read TGCGCCAGCAGCCGAGGACTAGCGGGAGGGCCGTTGAACAATGAGCAGTTCTTC. It yields the protein CASSRGLAGGPLNNEQFF.

This clone has only a few counts. The chain couples TRBV2 to TRBJ1-1, with 11 bases lining up with TRBD1. Germline-derived CDR1 and CDR2 are SNHLY and FYNNEI. V was clipped by 7 bases and J by 4 bases; unmatched bases: 5. The CDR3 totals 14 residues. This chain's CDR3 is CASTPDRGLTEAFF. The CDR3 region has the DNA TGTGCCAGCACTCCGGACAGGGGGCTCACTGAAGCTTTCTTT.

V usage is TRBV7-9 and J usage is TRBJ2-1; 10 nucleotides align to TRBD1. This CDR3 is 15 amino acids long. Germline V CDR1 and CDR2: SEHNR, FQNEAQ (reference sequence). J was trimmed by 7 bases and V by 5 bases; bases with no gene match: 8. CDR3: CASSLGTGAINEQFF. The CDR3 bases are TGTGCCAGCAGCCTCGGGACAGGGGCTATAAATGAGCAGTTCTTC.

The chain combines TRBV28 with TRBJ2-4, with D possibly being TRBD2 (5 bases). Trimming cost V 3 bases and J 5 bases, with 11 bases left between them. Germline CDR1 and CDR2: MDHEN and SYDVKM. This CDR3 region has 14 residues. CDR3 in DNA: TGTGCCAGCAGTTTCGGTCTCGGGGAAAACATTCAGTACTTC. As protein: CASSFGLGENIQYF.

The chain has TRBV27 and TRBJ2-2, with a weak D call TRBD2 (7 bases). The V and J ends lost 10 bases and 1 base respectively, with 13 bases between them. The germline gives CDR1 MNHEY, CDR2 SMNVEV (reference sequence). The CDR3 length is 14 residues. The CDR3: CATQGGGNTGELFF. The CDR3 nucleotides read TGTGCCACCCAGGGAGGGGGGAACACCGGGGAGCTGTTTTTT.

Here the CDR3 reads CASLGTGDPYGYTF. In DNA, the CDR3 is TGTGCCAGTTTGGGGACAGGGGATCCCTATGGCTACACCTTC. The rearrangement links TRBV19 to TRBJ1-2; 10 positions agree with TRBD1. Germline V CDR1 and CDR2: LNHDA, SQIVND (reference sequence). Unmatched junction bases numbered 7, after V lost 8 bases and J lost 4 bases. This CDR3 region has 14 residues.

The chain has TRBV6-1 and TRBJ2-7; 9 positions match TRBD2. The V and J ends lost 5 bases and 4 bases, in that order; junction bases with no gene match: 6. The CDR3 runs to 14 residues. Germline lookup yields CDR1 MNHNS and CDR2 SASEGT. The CDR3: CASSLSGSRYEQYF. CDR3 DNA sequence: TGTGCCAGCAGTCTTAGCGGGAGTAGGTACGAGCAGTACTTC.

The CDR3 DNA reads TGTGCCAGCAGTCGAGAACAGGGGGCATCCGGGGAGCTGTTTTTT. It is translated as CASSREQGASGELFF. The chain is built from TRBV7-2 and TRBJ2-2; 9 bases are a match to TRBD1. V lost 6 bases to trimming and J lost 6 bases; unmatched junction nucleotides: 8. CDR3 size: 15 residues. The V gene's germline CDR1 is SGHTA and CDR2 FQGNSA.

This chain uses TRBV7-8 with TRBJ1-5; 8 bases align to TRBD1. The length of the CDR3 is 15 residues. The germline CDR1 and CDR2 sequences are SGHVS and FQNEAQ. The J segment lost 6 bases and the V segment lost 5 bases, leaving 9 bases of the junction unmatched. The CDR3 DNA is TGTGCCAGCAGCCAGGACAGGGCGGCAGGTCAGCCCCAGCATTTT. Its translation is CASSQDRAAGQPQHF.

V gene TRBV15 combines with J gene TRBJ1-2, with D unclear. Trimming cost V 3 bases and J 6 bases, with 14 bases left between them. The CDR3 contains 14 residues. Germline values: CDR1 LNHNV, CDR2 YYDKDF (reference sequence). CDR3 region: CATSSGRFGDGYTF. In DNA form, the CDR3 reads TGTGCCACCAGCAGCGGTAGGTTCGGGGATGGCTACACCTTC. The variable domain in full, with the rest retrieved from reference TRBV15 and TRBJ1-2, is DAMVIQNPRYQVTQFGKPVTLSCSQTLNHNVMYWYQQKSSQAPKLLFHYYDKDFNNEADTPDNFQSRRPNTSFCFLDIRSPGLGDTAMYLCATSSGRFGDGYTFGSGTRLTVV.

In regard to this clone: One end of the junction varies from germline; a read error may be responsible. The sample holds other DNA sequences that translate to the same CDR3. This chain uses TRBV14 with TRBJ2-3, with 7 bases matching TRBD2. The germline CDR1 and CDR2 sequences are SGHDN and FVKESK. The CDR3 runs to 14 residues. CDR3 nucleotides: TGTGCCAGTAGCCAAGCGGGGTTGGTAGATACGCAGTATTTT. This translates into CASSQAGLVDTQYF.